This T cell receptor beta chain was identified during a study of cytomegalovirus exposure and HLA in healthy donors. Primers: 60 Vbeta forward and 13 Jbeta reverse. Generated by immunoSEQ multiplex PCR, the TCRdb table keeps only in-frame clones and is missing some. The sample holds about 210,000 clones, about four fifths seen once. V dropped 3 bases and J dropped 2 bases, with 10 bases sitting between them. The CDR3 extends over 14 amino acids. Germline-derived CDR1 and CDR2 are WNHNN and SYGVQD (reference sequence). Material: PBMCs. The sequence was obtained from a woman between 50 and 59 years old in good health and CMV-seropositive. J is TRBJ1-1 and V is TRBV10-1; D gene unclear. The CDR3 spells CASSDITVNTEAFF. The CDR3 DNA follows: TGCGCCAGCAGTGATATCACAGTTAACACTGAAGCTTTCTTT.